This is a list of T cell receptor beta chains from one sample in a study of Ad26.COV2.S vaccination and SARS-CoV-2 variants. The protocol was immunoSEQ multiplex PCR, while the TCRdb copy is restricted to in-frame clones and leaves out a portion. In the table there are approximately 340,000 clones, just over 90% of which are singletons. The source was peripheral blood, collected after recovery from COVID-19. These receptors came from a human donor who had recovered from COVID-19. The CDR3 runs from the conserved cysteine through the conserved F or W. The D gene is left open where the match is weak. Only part of the rows carry a size: once, few, many, or a class if the clone is expanded.

J: TRBJ1-2; size: NA; V: TRBV9; D: NA; DNA: TGTGCCAGCAGCTCCGGACAGTATGGCTACACCTTC; CDR3: CASSSGQYGYTF
J: TRBJ2-1; size: NA; V: TRBV6-2/TRBV6-3; D: NA; DNA: TGTGCCAGCAGTTCCACGGGACTTGCCGTCCATGAGCAGTTCTTC; CDR3: CASSSTGLAVHEQFF
J: TRBJ2-3; size: NA; V: TRBV7-2; D: NA; DNA: TGTGCCAGCAGCCTAGGCACAGATACGCAGTATTTT; CDR3: CASSLGTDTQYF
J: TRBJ2-5; size: NA; V: TRBV19; D: NA; DNA: TGTGCCAGTAGTATGGGGCCCAGGGCTGGTGAGACCCAGTACTTC; CDR3: CASSMGPRAGETQYF
J: TRBJ1-5; size: NA; V: TRBV9; D: NA; DNA: TGTGCCAGCAGCGTAGGGGACGTTAATCAGCCCCAGCATTTT; CDR3: CASSVGDVNQPQHF
J: TRBJ2-7; size: NA; V: TRBV7-7; D: NA; DNA: TGTGCTAGCAGCTTAGCTTTTTCTGACAGCTACGAGCAGTACTTC; CDR3: CASSLAFSDSYEQYF
J: TRBJ2-3; size: NA; V: TRBV28; D: NA; DNA: TGTGCCAGCAGTTTAACGGGACACACAGATACGCAGTATTTT; CDR3: CASSLTGHTDTQYF
J: TRBJ1-1; size: NA; V: TRBV9; D: NA; DNA: TGTGCCAGCAGCGTGGGACGGACCAACACTGAAGCTTTCTTT; CDR3: CASSVGRTNTEAFF
J: TRBJ1-2; size: NA; V: TRBV18; D: NA; DNA: TGTGCCAGCTCACCGTCTGCAGGGCAAAACTATGGCTACACCTTC; CDR3: CASSPSAGQNYGYTF
J: TRBJ2-3; size: NA; V: TRBV5-6; D: NA; DNA: TGTGCCAGCAGCGTCCGGGACACAGATACGCAGTATTTT; CDR3: CASSVRDTDTQYF
J: TRBJ2-3; size: NA; V: TRBV21-1; D: NA; DNA: TGTGCCAAAGGCTCAGGTCACACAGATACGCAGTATTTT; CDR3: CAKGSGHTDTQYF
J: TRBJ1-5; size: NA; V: TRBV6-5; D: NA; DNA: TGTGCCAGCAGTACAGGAAATAGCAATCAGCCCCAGCATTTT; CDR3: CASSTGNSNQPQHF
J: TRBJ2-2; size: NA; V: TRBV6-6; D: NA; DNA: TGTGCCAGCAGTTACGGGGGGCGCAGGAACACCGGGGAGCTGTTTTTT; CDR3: CASSYGGRRNTGELFF
J: TRBJ1-6; size: NA; V: TRBV18; D: NA; DNA: TGTGCCAGCTCTCTTCAGGGTTATAATTCACCCCTCCACTTT; CDR3: CASSLQGYNSPLHF
J: TRBJ1-1; size: NA; V: TRBV6-5; D: NA; DNA: TGTGCCAGCAGTTACAATCAAGGGCAGCACACTGAAGCTTTCTTT; CDR3: CASSYNQGQHTEAFF
J: TRBJ1-2; size: NA; V: TRBV7-9; D: NA; DNA: TGTGCCAGCAGCTTAGCAGCGGTCTATGGCTACACCTTC; CDR3: CASSLAAVYGYTF
J: TRBJ1-6; size: NA; V: TRBV20-1; D: NA; DNA: TGCAGTGCTAGTCTGGGGGGCGTAGAGGGTTCACCCCTCCACTTT; CDR3: CSASLGGVEGSPLHF
J: TRBJ2-1; size: NA; V: TRBV3-1/TRBV3-2; D: TRBD2; DNA: TGTGCCAGCAGCCAGGGGACTAGCGGGGGCTATGAGCAGTTCTTC; CDR3: CASSQGTSGGYEQFF
J: TRBJ2-1; size: NA; V: TRBV3-1/TRBV3-2; D: NA; DNA: TGTGCCAGCAGCCAAGATAAGATGACGCCTTACAATGAGCAGTTCTTC; CDR3: CASSQDKMTPYNEQFF
J: TRBJ1-5; size: NA; V: TRBV5-6; D: TRBD1; DNA: TGTGCCAGCAGCTCAGGGGGTCAGCCCCAGCATTTT; CDR3: CASSSGGQPQHF
J: TRBJ2-1; size: NA; V: TRBV5-1; D: TRBD1; DNA: TGCGCCAGCAGCTTGGAGACAGGGGGCGCCTACAATGAGCAGTTCTTC; CDR3: CASSLETGGAYNEQFF
J: TRBJ2-5; size: once; V: TRBV12-5; D: NA; DNA: TGTGCTAGTGGTGGCAGGGCGGGGGAGACCCAGTACTTC; CDR3: CASGGRAGETQYF
J: TRBJ1-2; size: NA; V: TRBV7-8; D: TRBD1; DNA: TGTGCCAGCAGCCAAAGGGGGCGTACAGGAACTGCCGATGGCTACACCTTC; CDR3: CASSQRGRTGTADGYTF
J: TRBJ1-6; size: NA; V: TRBV6-5; D: NA; DNA: TGTGCCAGCAGCCGCACAGAAGAGAATTCACCCCTCCACTTT; CDR3: CASSRTEENSPLHF
J: TRBJ2-7; size: NA; V: TRBV5-5; D: NA; DNA: TGTGCCAGCAGCCCAACCTCCTACGAGCAGTACTTC; CDR3: CASSPTSYEQYF
J: TRBJ2-1; size: NA; V: TRBV4-1; D: NA; DNA: TGCGCCAGCAGCCAAGGGGGAGATTACAATGAGCAGTTCTTC; CDR3: CASSQGGDYNEQFF
J: TRBJ1-1; size: NA; V: TRBV4-2; D: NA; DNA: TGTGCCAGCAGCCAAGAGGGGGCTAACACTGAAGCTTTCTTT; CDR3: CASSQEGANTEAFF
J: TRBJ2-7; size: NA; V: TRBV27; D: TRBD1; DNA: TGTGCCAGCAGCCGAAACAGGGGAAACTACGAGCAGTACTTC; CDR3: CASSRNRGNYEQYF
J: TRBJ1-2; size: NA; V: TRBV27; D: NA; DNA: TGTGCCAGCAGTATCGGACATCCGAACTATGGCTACACCTTC; CDR3: CASSIGHPNYGYTF
J: TRBJ2-5; size: NA; V: TRBV27; D: NA; DNA: TGTGCCAGCAGTTTATTGAGGGGGGGTCACTACCAAGAGACCCAGTACTTC; CDR3: CASSLLRGGHYQETQYF
J: TRBJ1-3; size: NA; V: TRBV4-3; D: NA; DNA: TGCGCCAGCAGCCAAGTAGCGGGGACAACGGGAAACACCATATATTTT; CDR3: CASSQVAGTTGNTIYF
J: TRBJ1-1; size: NA; V: TRBV6-5; D: TRBD1; DNA: TGTGCCAGCAGCTTACCGTCAGGGGGCACTGAAGCTTTCTTT; CDR3: CASSLPSGGTEAFF
J: TRBJ2-7; size: NA; V: TRBV9; D: NA; DNA: TGTGCCAGCAGCCTTTACGCGGGTCCCTCCTACGAGCAGTACTTC; CDR3: CASSLYAGPSYEQYF
J: TRBJ1-2; size: few; V: TRBV20-1; D: NA; DNA: TGCAGTGTTCAGGAACGCCATGGCTACACCTTC; CDR3: CSVQERHGYTF
J: TRBJ1-1; size: once; V: TRBV20-1; D: NA; DNA: TGCAGTGCCCAGCGACAGACTGAAGCTTTCTTT; CDR3: CSAQRQTEAFF
J: TRBJ2-5; size: once; V: TRBV10-2; D: TRBD2; DNA: TGCGCCAGCAGTGTGACAGGAATAGCGGGGGTAGGGCGAGAGACCCAGTACTTC; CDR3: CASSVTGIAGVGRETQYF
J: TRBJ1-5; size: NA; V: TRBV7-9; D: NA; DNA: TGTGCCAGCAGCTTAGGCTCCGGAGAGGGAGGCAATCAGCCCCAGCATTTT; CDR3: CASSLGSGEGGNQPQHF
J: TRBJ2-1; size: once; V: TRBV19; D: TRBD2; DNA: TGTGCCAGTAGTATAAATCCTAGCGGGGGGAGACGGAGCTCCTACAATGAGCAGTTCTTC; CDR3: CASSINPSGGRRSSYNEQFF
J: TRBJ1-2; size: NA; V: TRBV5-5; D: NA; DNA: TGTGCCAGCAGACTCGGCGACAGCATCCGCTATGGCTACACCTTC; CDR3: CASRLGDSIRYGYTF
J: TRBJ2-2; size: NA; V: TRBV5-8; D: NA; DNA: TGTGCCAGCAGCTTGGTCCGTCGCACCGGGGAGCTGTTTTTT; CDR3: CASSLVRRTGELFF
J: TRBJ2-5; size: NA; V: TRBV19; D: TRBD2; DNA: TGTGCCAGTAGTTCACTAGCGGCGGTCCAAGAGACCCAGTACTTC; CDR3: CASSSLAAVQETQYF
J: TRBJ1-6; size: NA; V: TRBV6-5; D: NA; DNA: TGTGCCAGCAATTTGACAGACTCCTATAATTCACCCCTCCACTTT; CDR3: CASNLTDSYNSPLHF
J: TRBJ1-5; size: NA; V: TRBV2; D: NA; DNA: TGTGCCAGCACCACATCTACTAATCAGCCCCAGCATTTT; CDR3: CASTTSTNQPQHF
J: TRBJ2-1; size: NA; V: TRBV2; D: NA; DNA: TGTGCCAGCAGTCCACCGGGACTCAACCTACACAATGAGCAGTTCTTC; CDR3: CASSPPGLNLHNEQFF
J: TRBJ2-3; size: NA; V: TRBV5-4; D: NA; DNA: TGTGCCAGCTCGGGGGCAGGGAGCACAGATACGCAGTATTTT; CDR3: CASSGAGSTDTQYF
J: TRBJ2-7; size: NA; V: TRBV14; D: NA; DNA: TGTGCCAGCAGCCAAGATCTCGCGGGCGAGCAGTACTTC; CDR3: CASSQDLAGEQYF
J: TRBJ1-4; size: NA; V: TRBV20-1; D: NA; DNA: TGCAGTGCGCAGTCTCGGGAAAAACTGTTTTTT; CDR3: CSAQSREKLFF
J: TRBJ2-7; size: NA; V: TRBV27; D: NA; DNA: TGTGCCAGCAGTTTTGCAGGGTATTACGAGCAGTACTTC; CDR3: CASSFAGYYEQYF
J: TRBJ1-2; size: NA; V: TRBV27; D: TRBD1; DNA: TGTGCCAGCAGTTTGCCAGGGGGCTATGGCTACACCTTC; CDR3: CASSLPGGYGYTF
J: TRBJ1-4; size: NA; V: TRBV7-8; D: NA; DNA: TGTGCCAGCAGTTACAGGGCTTCTAATGAAAAACTGTTTTTT; CDR3: CASSYRASNEKLFF
J: TRBJ2-2; size: NA; V: TRBV4-2; D: NA; DNA: TGTGCCAGCAGCCAAGAGGCTTCACATTCGAACACCGGGGAGCTGTTTTTT; CDR3: CASSQEASHSNTGELFF